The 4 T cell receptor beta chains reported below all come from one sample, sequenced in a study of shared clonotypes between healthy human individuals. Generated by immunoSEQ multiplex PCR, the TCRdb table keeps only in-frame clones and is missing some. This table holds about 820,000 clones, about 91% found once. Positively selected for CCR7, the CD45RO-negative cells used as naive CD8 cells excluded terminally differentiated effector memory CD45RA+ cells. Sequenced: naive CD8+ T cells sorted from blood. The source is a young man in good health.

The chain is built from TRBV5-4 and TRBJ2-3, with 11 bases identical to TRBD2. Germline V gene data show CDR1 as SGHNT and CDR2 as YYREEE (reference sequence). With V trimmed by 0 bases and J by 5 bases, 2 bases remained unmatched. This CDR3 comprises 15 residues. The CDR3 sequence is CASSLGLAGLDTQYF. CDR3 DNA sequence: TGTGCCAGCAGCTTGGGACTAGCGGGGTTAGATACGCAGTATTTT.

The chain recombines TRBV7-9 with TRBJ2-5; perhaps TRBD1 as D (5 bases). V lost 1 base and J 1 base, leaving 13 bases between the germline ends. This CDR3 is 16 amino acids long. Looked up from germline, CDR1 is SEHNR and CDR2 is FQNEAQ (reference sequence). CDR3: CASSLVDTGTQETQYF. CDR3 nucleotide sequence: TGTGCCAGCAGCTTAGTGGACACTGGTACCCAAGAGACCCAGTACTTC.

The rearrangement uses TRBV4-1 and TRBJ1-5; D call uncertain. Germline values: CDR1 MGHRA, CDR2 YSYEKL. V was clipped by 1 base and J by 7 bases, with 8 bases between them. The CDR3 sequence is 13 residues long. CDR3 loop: CASSQGGRQPQHF. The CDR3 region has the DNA TGCGCCAGCAGCCAAGGTGGACGGCAGCCCCAGCATTTT.

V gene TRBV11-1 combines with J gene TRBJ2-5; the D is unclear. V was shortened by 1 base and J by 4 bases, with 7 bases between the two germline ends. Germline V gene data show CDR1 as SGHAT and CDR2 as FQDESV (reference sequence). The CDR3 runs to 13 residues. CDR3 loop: CASSLGGLETQYF. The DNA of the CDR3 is TGTGCCAGCAGCTTAGGCGGATTAGAGACCCAGTACTTC.